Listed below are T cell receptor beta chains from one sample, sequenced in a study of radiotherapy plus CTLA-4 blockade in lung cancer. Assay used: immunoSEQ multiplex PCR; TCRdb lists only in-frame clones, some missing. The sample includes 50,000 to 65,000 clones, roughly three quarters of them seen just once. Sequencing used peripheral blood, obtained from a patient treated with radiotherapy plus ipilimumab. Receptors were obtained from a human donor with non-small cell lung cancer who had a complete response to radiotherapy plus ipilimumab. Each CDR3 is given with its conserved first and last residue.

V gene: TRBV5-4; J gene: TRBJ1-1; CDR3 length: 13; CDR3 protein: CASQLGGNTEAFF
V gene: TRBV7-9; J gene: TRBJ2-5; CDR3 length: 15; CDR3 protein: CASSLAGGIFETQYF
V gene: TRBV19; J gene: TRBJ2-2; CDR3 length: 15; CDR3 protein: CASIAPRVNTGELFF
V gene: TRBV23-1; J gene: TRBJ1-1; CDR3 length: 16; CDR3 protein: CASSRSPGQGYTEAFF
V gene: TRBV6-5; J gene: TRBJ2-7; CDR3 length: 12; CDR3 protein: CASSYAGGEQYF
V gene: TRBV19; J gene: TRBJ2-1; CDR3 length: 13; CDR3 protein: CASSISGFGEQFF
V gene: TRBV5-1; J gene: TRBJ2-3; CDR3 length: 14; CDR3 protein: CASSAGTGSDTQYF
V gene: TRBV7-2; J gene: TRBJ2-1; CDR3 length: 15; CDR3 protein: CASSWTSGRKNEQFF
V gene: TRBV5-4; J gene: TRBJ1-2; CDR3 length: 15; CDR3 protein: CASSLAGGTVYGYTF
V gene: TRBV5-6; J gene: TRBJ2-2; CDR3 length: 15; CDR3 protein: CASSVTGYMVGELFF
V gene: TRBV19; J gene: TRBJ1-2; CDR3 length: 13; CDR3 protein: CASRGTGWEGYTF
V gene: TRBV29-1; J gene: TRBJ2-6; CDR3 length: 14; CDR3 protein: CSVYLLVGANVLTF
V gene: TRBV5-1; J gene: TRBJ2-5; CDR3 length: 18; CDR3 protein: CASSLVRPNGGQQETQYF
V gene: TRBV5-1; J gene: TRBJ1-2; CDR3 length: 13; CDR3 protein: CASGETSEYGYTF
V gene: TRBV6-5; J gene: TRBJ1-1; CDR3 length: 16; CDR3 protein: CASSYSRSVLNTEAFF
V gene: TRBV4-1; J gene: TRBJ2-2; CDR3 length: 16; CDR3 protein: CASSPGAGGGTGELFF
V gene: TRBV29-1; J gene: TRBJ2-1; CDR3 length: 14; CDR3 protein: CSVETGVRYNEQFF
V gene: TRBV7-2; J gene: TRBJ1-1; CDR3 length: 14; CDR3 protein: CASSPGHSNTEAFF